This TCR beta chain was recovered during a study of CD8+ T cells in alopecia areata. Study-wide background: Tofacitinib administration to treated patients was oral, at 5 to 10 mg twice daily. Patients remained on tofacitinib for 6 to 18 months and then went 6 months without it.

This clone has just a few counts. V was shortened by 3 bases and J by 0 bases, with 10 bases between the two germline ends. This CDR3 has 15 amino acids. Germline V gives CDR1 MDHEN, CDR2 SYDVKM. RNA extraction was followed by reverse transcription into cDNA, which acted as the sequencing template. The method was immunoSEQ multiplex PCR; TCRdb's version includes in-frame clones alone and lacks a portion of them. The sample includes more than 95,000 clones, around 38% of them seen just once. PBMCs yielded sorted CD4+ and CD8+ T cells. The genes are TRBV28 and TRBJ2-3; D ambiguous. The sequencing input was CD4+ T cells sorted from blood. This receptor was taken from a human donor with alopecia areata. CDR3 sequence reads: CASSFRRTSTDTQYF. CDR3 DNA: TGTGCCAGCAGTTTCCGCAGAACCAGCACAGATACGCAGTATTTT.